Presented here are 28 T cell receptor beta chains from one specimen sequenced in a study of T cell responses to AZD1222 COVID-19 vaccine. Repertoires were generated with immunoSEQ multiplex PCR, while TCRdb's copy carries only in-frame clones and drops some. This sample has over 120,000 clones, with approximately 86% found just once. The sample was peripheral blood, taken 28 days after the second dose of the MenACWY control vaccine. The receptors here all came from an adult who received the MenACWY meningococcal vaccine as a control.

The chain is built from TRBV18 and TRBJ2-7, with a possible D match to TRBD1 (6 bases). The germline V gene has CDR1 KGHSH and CDR2 LQKENI. V was cut by 3 bases and J by 5 bases, with 11 bases left in between. There are 13 residues in the CDR3. CDR3 in amino acids: CASSPDSVHEQYF. The CDR3 DNA is TGTGCCAGCTCACCGGACAGTGTTCACGAGCAGTACTTC.

This sequence joins TRBV29-1 and TRBJ2-1, with D perhaps matching TRBD2 (6 bases). V was trimmed by 5 bases and J by 5 bases, leaving 10 bases between them. The CDR3 length is 12 residues. CDR1 is SQVTM, CDR2 ANQGSEA, per germline. The CDR3 DNA follows: TGCAGCGTTCTGGCGGGGAACAATGAGCAGTTCTTC. Its translation is CSVLAGNNEQFF.

V gene TRBV7-9 combines with J gene TRBJ1-2; D unclear. Trimming pared 4 bases from V and 5 bases from J, leaving 5 bases between. In germline, CDR1 is SEHNR, CDR2 FQNEAQ (reference sequence). This CDR3 is 11 amino acids long. CDR3 in amino acids: CASSSGYGYTF. CDR3 DNA sequence: TGTGCCAGCAGCTCGGGGTATGGCTACACCTTC.

The chain carries TRBV6-5 and TRBJ1-3; 7 positions match TRBD1. The trim removed 7 bases at V and 8 bases at J, leaving 14 bases unmatched. CDR3 length equals 15 residues. Germline-derived CDR1 and CDR2 are MNHEY and SVGAGI. The CDR3 region has the DNA TGTGCCAGCACCGGACAGGCCTTCAGCGCGGACACCATATATTTT. This gives the protein CASTGQAFSADTIYF.

The chain recombines TRBV5-1 with TRBJ1-1; D gene uncertain. In germline, CDR1 is SGHRS, CDR2 YFSETQ. CDR3 length: 14 amino acids. Trimming removed 6 bases from V and 0 bases from J, with 12 bases in between. The DNA for the CDR3 is TGCGCCAGCACCCGGGATGCGATGAACACTGAAGCTTTCTTT. Its protein product is CASTRDAMNTEAFF. Variable domain in full (rest from reference TRBV5-1 and TRBJ1-1): KAGVTQTPRYLIKTRGQQVTLSCSPISGHRSVSWYQQTPGQGLQFLFEYFSETQRNKGNFPGRFSGRQFSNSRSEMNVSTLELGDSALYLCASTRDAMNTEAFFGQGTRLTVV.

Only one count was recorded for this clone. The V and J genes are TRBV28 and TRBJ1-1, with D possibly matching TRBD1 (5 bases). The CDR3 spans 12 residues. V was trimmed by 9 bases and J by 5 bases, leaving 13 bases between them. The germline V gene encodes CDR1 MDHEN and CDR2 SYDVKM. Here the CDR3 reads CASYSGRTEAFF. For the CDR3, the DNA is TGTGCCAGTTACTCAGGGAGGACTGAAGCTTTCTTT.

In this sample, this clone turned up a few times. The identical CDR3 is also encoded by other nucleotide sequences in the sample. This chain links TRBV6-2 or TRBV6-3 with TRBJ1-1; maybe TRBD1 (5 bases). CDR1 is MNHEY and CDR2 is SVGEGT in the germline V gene. V was cut by 6 bases and J by 2 bases, with 10 bases left in between. This CDR3 is built from 13 residues. CDR3 DNA: TGTGCCAGCAGCCGACAGAGCAACACTGAAGCTTTCTTT. It encodes CASSRQSNTEAFF.

This clone was observed once. The chain uses TRBV7-2 and TRBJ1-5, with D maybe TRBD1 (5 bases). CDR3 length: 15 residues. V lost 3 bases, J lost 6 bases, and 15 bases lay in between. Germline CDR1 SGHTA, CDR2 FQGNSA. The chain's CDR3 is CASSFGRAGGQPQHF. The CDR3 nucleotides read TGTGCCAGCAGCTTCGGCAGGGCGGGGGGTCAGCCCCAGCATTTT.

This chain joins TRBV3-1 (or the pseudogene TRBV3-2) and TRBJ1-2, with TRBD1 matching 9 bases. Germline CDR1 reads LGHDT; CDR2 reads YNNKEL (reference sequence). With 0 bases clipped from V and 2 bases from J, the junction kept 16 bases outside the gene matches. The CDR3 consists of 20 residues. DNA of the CDR3: TGTGCCAGCAGCCAAGATAGGTGGAGACAGGGGGTTTCTGGAAACTATGGCTACACCTTC. It specifies CASSQDRWRQGVSGNYGYTF.

V gene TRBV18 combines with J gene TRBJ1-1, with TRBD1 as a possible D gene (6 bases). CDR3 size: 14 residues. V lost 3 bases and J 4 bases, leaving 12 bases between the germline ends. Per the germline V gene, CDR1 is KGHSH and CDR2 is LQKENI. The CDR3 sequence is CASSPEGGATEAFF. Written as DNA, the CDR3 is TGTGCCAGCTCACCGGAGGGGGGGGCCACTGAAGCTTTCTTT. The full variable domain, its missing parts supplied by reference TRBV18 and TRBJ1-1, is NAGVMQNPRHLVRRRGQEARLRCSPMKGHSHVYWYRQLPEEGLKFMVYLQKENIIDESGMPKERFSAEFPKEGPSILRIQQVVRGDSAAYFCASSPEGGATEAFFGQGTRLTVV.

The gene calls are TRBV11-3 and TRBJ2-1, with D maybe TRBD2 (7 bases). CDR1 and CDR2 (germline): SGHNT, YENEEA. V lost 4 bases to trimming and J lost 7 bases, with 17 bases between them. The CDR3 totals 15 residues. The chain's CDR3 is CASSWEGGPGNEQFF. In DNA form, the CDR3 reads TGTGCCAGCAGCTGGGAGGGGGGCCCTGGGAATGAGCAGTTCTTC.

CDR3 DNA: TGTGCCAGCAGCTCGGGCGGGGGCTCACCCCTCCACTTT. Its protein is CASSSGGGSPLHF. The chain carries TRBV7-8 and TRBJ1-6; D possibly corresponds to TRBD1 (6 bases). V was cut by 4 bases and J by 10 bases, with 11 bases left in between. The CDR3 is 13 residues long. The germline V gene encodes CDR1 SGHVS and CDR2 FQNEAQ. Supplemented by reference TRBV7-8 and TRBJ1-6, the full variable domain reads GAGVSQSPRYKVAKRGQDVALRCDPISGHVSLFWYQQALGQGPEFLTYFQNEAQLDKSGLPSDRFFAERPEGSVSTLKIQRTQQEDSAVYLCASSSGGGSPLHFGNGTRLTVT.

This chain connects TRBV4-3 to TRBJ1-2, with 10 nucleotides matching TRBD1. With V trimmed by 4 bases and J by 2 bases, 4 bases remained unmatched. CDR1 LGHNA and CDR2 YSLEER come from the germline V gene. The CDR3 is 15 amino acids. DNA of the CDR3: TGCGCCAGCAGCCTATCGGGACAGGGGAACTATGGCTACACCTTC. Amino acid sequence: CASSLSGQGNYGYTF.

V is TRBV7-3 and J is TRBJ2-2; TRBD1 is a possible D gene (6 bases). The CDR3 extends over 14 amino acids. V was shortened by 2 bases and J by 6 bases, with 10 bases between the two germline ends. CDR1 and CDR2 (germline): SGHTA, FQGTGA. The CDR3 spells CASSLGRGAGELFF. The CDR3 coding sequence is TGTGCCAGCAGCTTAGGCAGGGGTGCCGGGGAGCTGTTTTTT.

Notes on this clone: An end of the junction differs from the germline gene, which may be a read error. V and J are TRBV7-7 and TRBJ1-5; D is possibly TRBD1 (5 bases). Germline assignment: CDR1 SSHAT and CDR2 FNYEAQ (reference sequence). CDR3 length: 13 amino acids. DNA of the CDR3: TGTGCTAGCAGCTTAAGGGGTCGGCAGCCCCAGCATTTT. Translation: CASSLRGRQPQHF.

This chain joins TRBV15 and TRBJ1-6, with 7 bases aligning to TRBD1. Germline CDR1 reads LNHNV; CDR2 reads YYDKDF (reference sequence). After removal of 3 bases from V and 4 bases from J, the junction contained 9 bases not matched to a gene. The CDR3 runs to 17 residues. The CDR3 loop is CATSSDRQGGYNSPLHF. The DNA of the CDR3 is TGTGCCACCAGCAGCGACCGACAGGGAGGATATAATTCACCCCTCCACTTT. The full variable domain, completed using reference TRBV15 and TRBJ1-6, is DAMVIQNPRYQVTQFGKPVTLSCSQTLNHNVMYWYQQKSSQAPKLLFHYYDKDFNNEADTPDNFQSRRPNTSFCFLDIRSPGLGDTAMYLCATSSDRQGGYNSPLHFGNGTRLTVT.

The V gene is TRBV24-1, the J gene TRBJ2-7; 9 bases are shared with TRBD2. Trimming at V came to 1 base and at J to 3 bases, leaving 6 bases not matched to a gene. The CDR3 runs 16 residues. The germline gives CDR1 KGHDR, CDR2 SFDVKD. The CDR3 here is CATSDLGREGIYEQYF. CDR3 nucleotide sequence: TGTGCCACCAGTGATTTAGGGCGGGAGGGAATCTACGAGCAGTACTTC.

This clone occurred once. The chain couples TRBV7-2 to TRBJ1-5; D unclear. CDR1 SGHTA and CDR2 FQGNSA come from the germline V gene. V gave up 5 bases and J gave up 0 bases, with 5 bases separating them. The CDR3 totals 13 residues. CDR3 in amino acids: CASSPISNQPQHF. The CDR3 bases are TGTGCCAGCAGCCCAATTAGCAATCAGCCCCAGCATTTT.

This rearrangement joins TRBV7-2 to TRBJ2-1, with D uncertain. This CDR3 is 13 amino acids long. Germline CDR1 SGHTA, CDR2 FQGNSA. Trimming took 2 bases from V and 6 from J, leaving 8 bases between them. The chain's CDR3 is CASSLSFGNEQFF. For the CDR3, the DNA is TGTGCCAGCAGCTTATCTTTCGGCAATGAGCAGTTCTTC.

The V gene is TRBV15, the J gene TRBJ2-1, with D tentatively TRBD1 (7 bases). Trimming stripped 3 bases from V and 12 bases from J, with 12 bases between. This CDR3 is built from 12 residues. Germline-derived CDR1 and CDR2 are LNHNV and YYDKDF (reference sequence). The CDR3 DNA reads TGTGCCACCAGCAGGGCGGGACAGCGGCAGTTCTTC. Encoded protein: CATSRAGQRQFF.

The V call is TRBV2, the J call TRBJ1-1, with TRBD1 as a possible D gene (6 bases). This CDR3 comprises 15 residues. Trimming left V 7 bases short and J 3 bases short, with 18 bases between. Germline values: CDR1 SNHLY, CDR2 FYNNEI. The CDR3: CASTQQGGGYTEAFF. CDR3 nucleotide sequence: TGTGCCAGCACCCAACAGGGAGGGGGTTACACTGAAGCTTTCTTT.

The rearrangement uses TRBV18 and TRBJ2-1; D gene uncertain. This CDR3 region has 17 residues. Deletions cut 1 base from V and 7 bases from J, with 20 bases between. The V gene's germline CDR1 is KGHSH and CDR2 LQKENI. CDR3 sequence reads: CASSPLTDRLLWNEQFF. The CDR3 coding sequence is TGTGCCAGCTCACCACTTACGGACCGCCTTCTGTGGAATGAGCAGTTCTTC.

The rearrangement joins TRBV4-3 to TRBJ1-1; D is uncertain. V was cut by 0 bases and J by 1 base, with 12 bases left in between. This CDR3 has 16 residues. Per the germline V gene, CDR1 is LGHNA and CDR2 is YSLEER. The CDR3 spells CASSQELGPGNTEAFF. CDR3 coding DNA: TGCGCCAGCAGCCAAGAATTGGGTCCAGGGAACACTGAAGCTTTCTTT.

The genes are TRBV2 and TRBJ2-7; the D gene is possibly TRBD2 (6 bases). V lost 6 bases and J 0 bases, leaving 12 bases between the germline ends. Germline V lookup: CDR1 SNHLY, CDR2 FYNNEI. The CDR3 contains 14 residues. The CDR3 coding sequence is TGTGCCAGCAGAAGCGGGTTAAGCTCCTACGAGCAGTACTTC. Translating it yields CASRSGLSSYEQYF.

V usage is TRBV19 and J usage is TRBJ2-2; 7 bases fit TRBD1. V lost 7 bases to trimming and J lost 0 bases; unmatched junction nucleotides: 5. Germline values: CDR1 LNHDA, CDR2 SQIVND (reference sequence). There are 15 residues in the CDR3. This CDR3 is CASTTGTANTGELFF. CDR3 nucleotide sequence: TGTGCCAGTACCACCGGGACAGCGAACACCGGGGAGCTGTTTTTT.

The V gene is TRBV5-1, the J gene TRBJ1-4, with TRBD1 identical over 7 bases. CDR3 length: 17 residues. CDR1 is SGHRS and CDR2 is YFSETQ in the germline V gene. V gave up 0 bases and J gave up 7 bases; unmatched junction bases: 12. The CDR3 coding sequence is TGCGCCAGCAGCTTGGCCGGCCCGAGGGGGCAAGGTGAAAAACTGTTTTTT. Translation gives CASSLAGPRGQGEKLFF.

The chain carries TRBV27 and TRBJ2-5; tentatively, D is TRBD2 (5 bases). CDR3 length: 15 residues. Germline V gives CDR1 MNHEY, CDR2 SMNVEV (reference sequence). V was clipped by 2 bases and J by 5 bases, with 15 bases between them. CDR3 sequence reads: CASSLAPVRAETQYF. CDR3 DNA sequence: TGTGCCAGCAGTTTAGCCCCTGTGCGGGCGGAGACCCAGTACTTC.

The chain joins TRBV11-3 to TRBJ2-7, with TRBD1 identical over 9 bases. This CDR3 contains 15 residues. The V gene end was trimmed by 0 bases and the J gene end by 4 bases; junction bases not matched to a gene: 4. Germline V CDR1 and CDR2: SGHNT, YENEEA. CDR3 residues: CASSLDAGQGYEQYF. The CDR3 bases are TGTGCCAGCAGCTTAGATGCCGGACAGGGGTACGAGCAGTACTTC.